This is a list of T cell receptor beta chains from one sample in a study of blood T cell repertoires in COVID-19. Only in-frame clones appear in the TCRdb table, and some are missing; sequencing was by immunoSEQ multiplex PCR. This sample has under 130,000 clones; roughly 71% occur once, and the top ten carry about 6%. The sample consisted of peripheral blood. These TCRs come from a man at least 80 years old with acute or convalescent COVID-19. The CDR3 runs from the conserved cysteine through the conserved F or W. A D gene is named only where the DNA matches it firmly. Clone size appears in some rows only: once, few, many, or a class for an expanded clone.

.	TRBV20-1	TRBJ2-7	.	TGCAGTGCTAGTCCCGCGGAGGTCGAGCAGTACTTC	CSASPAEVEQYF
TRBD2	TRBV2	TRBJ2-5	.	TGTGCCAGCAGTGAGGGACTAGCGGGTGGCCAAGAGACCCAGTACTTC	CASSEGLAGGQETQYF
.	TRBV28	TRBJ1-2	.	TGTGCCAGCAGTTTAGGGGCAGGGGTAGGTGGCTACACCTTC	CASSLGAGVGGYTF
.	TRBV21-1	TRBJ2-5	.	TGTGCCCCATGGCCGGGACAGGTAAAAGAGACCCAGTACTTC	CAPWPGQVKETQYF
.	TRBV10-3	TRBJ2-1	.	TGTGCCATCAGTGAGTCTCGCGAAGATGAGCAGTTCTTC	CAISESREDEQFF
TRBD2	TRBV28	TRBJ2-7	.	TGTGCCAGCGAGGAGGCGGGAGGGAAGGGTGGCGAGCAGTACTTC	CASEEAGGKGGEQYF
TRBD2	TRBV28	TRBJ2-5	.	TGTGCCACCGGTTCCGGGGGGGAGACCCAGTACTTC	CATGSGGETQYF
.	TRBV15	TRBJ2-1	.	TGTGCCACCAGCAGAGATCGGAGCTCCTACAATGAGCAGTTCTTC	CATSRDRSSYNEQFF
.	TRBV2	TRBJ2-3	.	TGTGCCCCTATCCACCTAGGGAGTTCTTCCCCCACAGATACGCAGTATTTT	CAPIHLGSSSPTDTQYF
TRBD1	TRBV27	TRBJ2-1	.	TGTGCCAGCAGCTCCCTCCGGGACAGGAATGAGCAGTTCTTC	CASSSLRDRNEQFF
.	TRBV11-3	TRBJ2-2	.	TGTGCCAGCAGCTTAGCGGTGGGAGGGAACACCGGGGAGCTGTTTTTT	CASSLAVGGNTGELFF
TRBD2	TRBV19	TRBJ2-5	.	TGTGCCAGTAGTAGGGGCTTACTAGCGGGAAACCAAGAGACCCAGTACTTC	CASSRGLLAGNQETQYF
TRBD2	TRBV2	TRBJ2-1	.	TGTGCCAGCACAAGTTCGGCTAGCGGGGGGCAGTTCTTC	CASTSSASGGQFF
TRBD2	TRBV14	TRBJ2-7	.	TGTGCCAGCAGCCAGGGAGGGCCTGCCGAGCAGTACTTC	CASSQGGPAEQYF
.	TRBV12-3/TRBV12-4	TRBJ1-5	.	TGTGCCAGCAGTTTGACGAGGGATCAGCCCCAGCATTTT	CASSLTRDQPQHF
.	TRBV7-2	TRBJ1-1	few	TGTGCCAGCAGCTCGGAGGGGCTGCGGAACACTGAAGCTTTCTTT	CASSSEGLRNTEAFF
TRBD1	TRBV27	TRBJ1-2	few	TGTGCCAGATGGGGGCAGACAGGGATCTATGGCTACACCTTC	CARWGQTGIYGYTF
.	TRBV5-6	TRBJ1-1	many	TGTGCCAGCAGCTTCCCGGGGACTATGAACACTGAAGCTTTCTTT	CASSFPGTMNTEAFF
TRBD1	TRBV7-7	TRBJ2-7	once	TGTGCTAGCAGCTCCGGGACAGGGGGCGGTTACGAGCAGTACTTC	CASSSGTGGGYEQYF
.	TRBV30	TRBJ2-7	.	TGTGCCTGGAGCGAAAATATCCGGGACGAGCAGTACTTC	CAWSENIRDEQYF
.	TRBV6-5	TRBJ2-7	.	TGTGCCACCGGAATGGGGCTTGTGTACGAGCAGTACTTC	CATGMGLVYEQYF
.	TRBV18	TRBJ1-4	.	TGTGCCAGCTCCCCCCAATCGGGTGCTAATGAAAAACTGTTTTTT	CASSPQSGANEKLFF
.	TRBV12-3/TRBV12-4	TRBJ2-5	.	TGTGCCAGCACCACCCTGAGGCAAGAGACCCAGTACTTC	CASTTLRQETQYF
.	TRBV3-1/TRBV3-2	TRBJ1-2	once	TGTGCCAGCAGCCAAGCGGGTCGCTATGGCTACACCTTC	CASSQAGRYGYTF
TRBD1	TRBV5-7	TRBJ2-5	.	TGTGCCAGCAGCTTATTAACAGGGGGCATTTGGGAGACCCAGTACTTC	CASSLLTGGIWETQYF
TRBD1	TRBV5-5	TRBJ2-1	.	TGTGCCAGCAGCCAAACCTACAGGGGATTGGGCAATGAGCAGTTCTTC	CASSQTYRGLGNEQFF